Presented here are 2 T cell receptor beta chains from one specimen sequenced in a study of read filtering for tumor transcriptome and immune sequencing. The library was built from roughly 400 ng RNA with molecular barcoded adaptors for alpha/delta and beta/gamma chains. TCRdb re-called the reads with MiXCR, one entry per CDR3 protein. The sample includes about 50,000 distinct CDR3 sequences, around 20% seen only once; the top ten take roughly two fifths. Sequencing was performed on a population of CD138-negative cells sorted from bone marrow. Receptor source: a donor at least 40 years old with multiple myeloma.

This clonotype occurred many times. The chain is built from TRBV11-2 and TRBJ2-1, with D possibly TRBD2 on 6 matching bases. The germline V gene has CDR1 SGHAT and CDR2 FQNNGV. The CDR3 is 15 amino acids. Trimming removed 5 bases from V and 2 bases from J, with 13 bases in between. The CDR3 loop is CASSRSGGTYNEQFF. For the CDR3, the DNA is TGTGCCAGCAGCCGCTCTGGCGGGACCTACAATGAGCAGTTCTTC.

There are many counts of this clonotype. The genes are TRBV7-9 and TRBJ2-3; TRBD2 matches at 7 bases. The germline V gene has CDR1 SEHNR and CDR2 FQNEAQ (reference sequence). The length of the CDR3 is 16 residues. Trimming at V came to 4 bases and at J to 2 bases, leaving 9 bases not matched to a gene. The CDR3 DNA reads TGTGCCAGCAGCTCAAATAGGCGGGAGAACACAGATACGCAGTATTTT. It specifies CASSSNRRENTDTQYF.